The 24 T cell receptor beta chains below all came from one sample that was sequenced in a study of memory CD4+ T cells and cytomegalovirus serostatus. The assay was immunoSEQ multiplex PCR, and TCRdb's table has in-frame clones only and misses some. The data show tens of thousands of clones, with roughly 83% seen just once and about 0.79% held by the top ten. Single viable CD3+CD4+CD8-CD45RO+ cells were sorted as the memory CD4+ T cells. The specimen was memory CD4+ T cells from blood. Receptor source: an adult in good health and CMV-seronegative.

This clone is labeled as medium-sized. The V gene is TRBV19, the J gene TRBJ2-7; 7 bases map to TRBD1. The CDR3 contains 14 residues. V dropped 5 bases and J dropped 7; count of bases not matched to a gene: 11. In germline, CDR1 is LNHDA, CDR2 SQIVND (reference sequence). This CDR3 reads CASSLWTGTGEQYF. The CDR3 nucleotides read TGTGCCAGTAGTCTCTGGACAGGTACGGGTGAGCAGTACTTC.

Here the CDR3 DNA reads TGCGCCAGCAGCCAAGAATCGGCCATCTCCTACGAGCAGTACTTC. It encodes CASSQESAISYEQYF. V is TRBV4-1 and J is TRBJ2-7, with D unresolved. Trimming removed 0 bases from V and 0 bases from J, with 9 bases in between. The CDR3 length is 15 residues. Germline-derived CDR1 and CDR2 are MGHRA and YSYEKL.

This clone was counted a single time. The chain combines TRBV9 with TRBJ1-1; D is undetermined. Trimming pared 3 bases from V and 1 base from J, leaving 16 bases between. The CDR3 runs to 16 residues. The germline gives CDR1 SGDLS, CDR2 YYNGEE. The CDR3 sequence: CASSDKIRAGNTEAFF. CDR3 DNA sequence: TGTGCCAGCAGCGATAAGATAAGGGCGGGGAACACTGAAGCTTTCTTT.

The V gene is TRBV11-3, the J gene TRBJ2-7; D not resolved. Trimming left V 4 bases short and J 6 bases short, with 10 bases between. Germline CDR1 and CDR2: SGHNT and YENEEA. The length of the CDR3 is 12 residues. The CDR3 reads CASSSGPGEQYF. The CDR3 nucleotides are TGTGCCAGCAGCTCCGGCCCGGGCGAGCAGTACTTC.

The chain joins TRBV19 to TRBJ2-2; 8 bases align to TRBD2. Germline V gives CDR1 LNHDA, CDR2 SQIVND (reference sequence). The CDR3 sequence is 14 residues long. V lost 7 bases, J lost 6 bases, and 7 bases stayed unmatched. The CDR3 reads CASKRGIRAGELFF. DNA for the CDR3: TGTGCCAGTAAGCGGGGGATCCGGGCCGGGGAGCTGTTTTTT.

By its share, this clone is medium-sized (0.01 to 0.1%). The same CDR3 arises from other DNA sequences in this sample as well. The chain couples TRBV7-3 to TRBJ1-5, with no clear D. The CDR3 sequence is 13 residues long. Trimming left V 2 bases short and J 7 bases short, with 9 bases between. Germline CDR1 SGHTA, CDR2 FQGTGA. CDR3: CASSLGASQPQHF. The CDR3 bases are TGTGCCAGCAGCTTAGGAGCGAGCCAGCCCCAGCATTTT.

This clone was seen just once. The rearrangement uses TRBV5-1 and TRBJ2-7; 11 bases align to TRBD1. The J segment lost 0 bases and the V segment lost 7 bases, leaving 12 bases of the junction unmatched. The germline CDR1 and CDR2 sequences are SGHRS and YFSETQ. This CDR3 contains 17 residues. The CDR3 region has the DNA TGCGCCAGCCAAATTGCCCCCGGGACAGGGGGCTCCTACGAGCAGTACTTC. Its translation is CASQIAPGTGGSYEQYF.

V usage is TRBV13 and J usage is TRBJ2-7; the match to TRBD1 covers 10 bases. V was pared by 4 bases and J by 7 bases, with 7 bases of the junction left unmatched. The CDR3 totals 14 residues. Germline values: CDR1 PRHDT, CDR2 FYEKMQ (reference sequence). CDR3 residues: CASSSGQGTREQYF. The DNA of the CDR3 is TGTGCCAGCAGCTCGGGACAGGGGACGCGGGAGCAGTACTTC.

The chain couples TRBV5-1 to TRBJ2-1; 8 bases fit TRBD2. The CDR3 spans 16 residues. V lost 4 bases and J lost 7; bases outside the gene matches: 13. CDR1 is SGHRS and CDR2 is YFSETQ in the germline V gene. CDR3 loop: CASSVPGGQTANEQFF. Here the CDR3 DNA reads TGCGCCAGCAGCGTACCGGGGGGGCAGACGGCGAATGAGCAGTTCTTC. Together with reference TRBV5-1 and TRBJ2-1, the CDR3 gives the full variable domain: KAGVTQTPRYLIKTRGQQVTLSCSPISGHRSVSWYQQTPGQGLQFLFEYFSETQRNKGNFPGRFSGRQFSNSRSEMNVSTLELGDSALYLCASSVPGGQTANEQFFGPGTRLTVL.

The chain recombines TRBV5-1 with TRBJ2-3; TRBD1 might be the D (6 bases). Germline values: CDR1 SGHRS, CDR2 YFSETQ. Trimming pared 3 bases from V and 1 base from J, leaving 9 bases between. CDR3 size: 14 residues. CDR3 amino acids: CASSSPGGTDTQYF. CDR3 DNA: TGCGCCAGCAGCTCACCAGGGGGCACAGATACGCAGTATTTT.

The V call is TRBV7-8, the J call TRBJ2-2; D remains unclear. The germline gives CDR1 SGHVS, CDR2 FQNEAQ. With 1 base removed from V and 6 bases from J, the gap between germline ends came to 3 bases. There are 12 residues in the CDR3. DNA of the CDR3: TGTGCCAGCAGCTTAGTGTCCGGGGAGCTGTTTTTT. Translating gives CASSLVSGELFF.

About this clone: The junction differs from germline at one of its ends, possibly a read error. The chain has TRBV23-1 and TRBJ2-7; D gene ambiguous. TRBV23-1 is placed among ORFs of uncertain function. CDR3 length: 9 amino acids. CDR3 bases: TGCTCCAGTGCTATCGAGCAGTACTTC. Its translation is CSSAIEQYF.

The genes are TRBV6-6 and TRBJ2-2, with a tentative D call TRBD2 (5 bases). Germline loops: CDR1 MNHNY, CDR2 SVGAGI (reference sequence). This CDR3 has 13 residues. Trimming pared 5 bases from V and 7 bases from J, leaving 11 bases between. CDR3 nucleotide sequence: TGTGCCAGCAGTCCCCGTCGGGGCGGGGAGCTGTTTTTT. Protein product: CASSPRRGGELFF.

This chain uses TRBV2 with TRBJ1-6; D remains unclear. From germline, CDR1 is SNHLY and CDR2 FYNNEI. The CDR3 length is 14 residues. Between the trimmed V and J ends, which lost 9 bases and 6 bases, there was a span of 15 bases. The CDR3: CASKYLVGNSPLHF. CDR3 DNA: TGTGCCAGTAAATATTTAGTCGGTAATTCACCCCTCCACTTT.

The gene calls are TRBV9 and TRBJ1-6, with D perhaps TRBD1 (5 bases). V lost 7 bases, J lost 1 base, and 9 bases lay in between. Germline CDR1 is SGDLS and CDR2 is YYNGEE. The CDR3 contains 14 residues. The CDR3 DNA reads TGTGCCAGCGCCGGGGGATCCTATAATTCACCCCTCCACTTT. Its translation: CASAGGSYNSPLHF.

The V gene is TRBV5-1, the J gene TRBJ2-5, with D perhaps TRBD1 (5 bases). The CDR3 has 15 residues. Germline V gene sequence: CDR1 SGHRS, CDR2 YFSETQ. The V gene lost 0 bases and the J gene lost 2 bases, with 11 bases spanning the gap. DNA for the CDR3: TGCGCCAGCAGCTTGGGACAGCTTTCACAAGAGACCCAGTACTTC. Its protein is CASSLGQLSQETQYF.

This clone was recorded only once. The chain is built from TRBV11-2 and TRBJ2-5, with 7 bases aligning to TRBD1. V was pared by 0 bases and J by 9 bases, with 10 bases of the junction left unmatched. The CDR3 has 15 amino acids. Germline lookup yields CDR1 SGHAT and CDR2 FQNNGV. The CDR3 coding sequence is TGTGCCAGCAGCTTAGAGGGGACAGACAGTGCGGCCCAGTACTTC. Translating it yields CASSLEGTDSAAQYF.

The rearrangement uses TRBV29-1 and TRBJ2-7, with D possibly TRBD2 on 6 matching bases. The germline V gene has CDR1 SQVTM and CDR2 ANQGSEA. The CDR3 spans 14 residues. Trimming pared 6 bases from V and 3 bases from J, leaving 18 bases between. The chain's CDR3 is CSVRVPQGLYEQYF. CDR3 DNA sequence: TGCAGCGTACGGGTCCCCCAGGGACTCTACGAGCAGTACTTC.

This clone was counted only a few times. This chain joins TRBV11-3 and TRBJ2-2, with no clear D. The CDR3 is 11 amino acids. V lost 8 bases to trimming and J lost 4 bases, with 5 bases between them. In germline, CDR1 is SGHNT, CDR2 YENEEA. The CDR3 protein is CASGGTGELFF. The DNA of the CDR3 is TGTGCCAGCGGCGGCACCGGGGAGCTGTTTTTT.

This clone was observed a few times. The genes are TRBV29-1 and TRBJ1-1; D is perhaps TRBD1 (6 bases). The CDR3 spans 13 residues. The germline V gene has CDR1 SQVTM and CDR2 ANQGSEA. V lost 7 bases to trimming and J lost 4 bases, with 16 bases between them. CDR3 residues: CSEIGGRSTEAFF. In nucleotides, the CDR3 is TGCAGCGAAATCGGGGGGCGCAGCACTGAAGCTTTCTTT.

The rearrangement joins TRBV2 to TRBJ1-2, with D hard to call. V lost 9 bases, J lost 3 bases, and 11 bases lay in between. The germline V gene encodes CDR1 SNHLY and CDR2 FYNNEI. CDR3 length: 12 amino acids. The DNA for the CDR3 is TGTGCCAGGGCACAATCGGACTATGGCTACACCTTC. Translation gives CARAQSDYGYTF.

The V and J genes are TRBV6-5 and TRBJ1-2; 10 nucleotides line up with TRBD1. Germline V gene data show CDR1 as MNHEY and CDR2 as SVGAGI. V lost 6 bases, J lost 2 bases, and 6 bases stayed unmatched. The CDR3 runs 15 residues. The CDR3 region has the DNA TGTGCCAGCAGCCGTTGGGGACAGGGGAACTATGGCTACACCTTC. Translating it yields CASSRWGQGNYGYTF.

J is TRBJ1-2 and V is TRBV2; 7 bases are shared with TRBD1. The CDR3 is made up of 12 amino acids. Germline V gene sequence: CDR1 SNHLY, CDR2 FYNNEI. Unmatched junction bases numbered 10, after V lost 10 bases and J lost 8 bases. The CDR3 DNA reads as TGTGCCACCGCCGACAGGGTAGTCGGCTACACCTTC. It yields the protein CATADRVVGYTF.

The gene calls are TRBV28 and TRBJ1-4, with D maybe TRBD1 (5 bases). Germline values: CDR1 MDHEN, CDR2 SYDVKM. Trimming removed 3 bases from V and 13 bases from J, with 12 bases in between. CDR3 size: 12 residues. CDR3 in DNA: TGTGCCAGCAGTTTTGGGTCCCAGGGACTGTTTTTT. Amino acids: CASSFGSQGLFF.